This T cell receptor (beta chain) came from a study of control samples from healthy donors and cancer patients. The table came from immunoSEQ multiplex PCR; TCRdb's copy has only in-frame clones and leaves some out. This sample has more than 60,000 clones, with about 89% found just once. V shed 3 bases and J 1 base; nucleotides not matched to a gene: 4. Germline-derived CDR1 and CDR2 are SGHNT and YYREEE (reference sequence). This CDR3 is built from 15 residues. Sequencing was carried out using PBMCs. The receptor comes from a woman aged 45 to 65 with colorectal cancer. This chain joins TRBV5-4 and TRBJ2-3, with 8 bases that match TRBD2. DNA for the CDR3: TGTGCCAGCAGCTCCTCTAGCGGGCGCACAGATACGCAGTATTTT. It is translated as CASSSSSGRTDTQYF.